These T cell receptor beta chains were read from a single sample in a study of breast tumors, draining lymph nodes, adjacent tissues. Each CDR3 protein is one row after TCRdb ran MiXCR on the multiplex PCR reads. The table has roughly 86,000 distinct CDR3 sequences, under 25% seen once. Sequencing was done on a sample of axillary lymph node tissue. These TCRs come from a female donor with breast cancer. Some clones in this sample may be carry-over from other donors' samples. CDR3s include the opening cysteine and the closing phenylalanine or tryptophan.

CARLGTSGRVTYNEQFF TRBJ2-1 TRBV10-1
CSAGNPGVGEETQYF TRBJ2-5 TRBV20-1
CSAQTGGIETQYF TRBJ2-5 TRBV20-1
CASSQDWFGNTIYF TRBJ1-3 TRBV4-1
CASSLPAASTDTQYF TRBJ2-3 TRBV6-1
CASSEGTRALLGQFF TRBJ2-1 TRBV12-3/TRBV12-4
CASSVTSGTASQYF TRBJ2-5 TRBV27
CASSLGQGRETQYF TRBJ2-5 TRBV5-5
CAGRRKQETQCF TRBJ2-5 TRBV12-5
CAGSTGGKYGYTF TRBJ1-2 TRBV6-1
CASSPEDFSYEQYF TRBJ2-7 TRBV9
CASSVGQGPNSPLHF TRBJ1-6 TRBV9
CASSSGPSTDTQYF TRBJ2-3 TRBV5-1
CASSIDLPGKNIQYF TRBJ2-4 TRBV19
CASSVSPGTSDYEQYF TRBJ2-7 TRBV19
CASSARGVDSTDTQYF TRBJ2-3 TRBV6-1
CASSHRIAGGVDEQYF TRBJ2-7 TRBV16
CASSRNSGENTGELFF TRBJ2-2 TRBV4-2
CASSLVQNGYTF TRBJ1-2 TRBV2
CSVDGSSYNEQFF TRBJ2-1 TRBV29-1
CATSDFSGSTDTQYF TRBJ2-3 TRBV24-1
CASSITSGSLEQFF TRBJ2-1 TRBV19
CATSRDAGGNQPQHF TRBJ1-5 TRBV15
CASSLVTAYEQYF TRBJ2-7 TRBV28
CASSRGVAEAFF TRBJ1-1 TRBV7-9
CASSGRSYEQYF TRBJ2-7 TRBV7-9
CATGWVAGASGTRGETQYF TRBJ2-5 TRBV7-6
CASSILRNTGELFF TRBJ2-2 TRBV19
CSARDLPSRLAGFHEQFF TRBJ2-1 TRBV20-1
CASSWQGDTSNQPQHF TRBJ1-5 TRBV5-5
CSARTAGQGSNEQFF TRBJ2-1 TRBV20-1
CARSASGRETQYF TRBJ2-5 TRBV9
CATSITGGSGTNEKLFF TRBJ1-4 TRBV15
CASSFGTGSGYVDEQFF TRBJ2-1 TRBV5-4
CASSERGQGPPTDTQYF TRBJ2-3 TRBV4-1
CASSSGGGNQPRHF TRBJ1-5 TRBV13
CASSIGTSGRGADTQYF TRBJ2-3 TRBV2
CASSLGPSGQPQHF TRBJ1-5 TRBV7-2
CASSQRGGITSYEQYF TRBJ2-7 TRBV6-2/TRBV6-3
CSASLATKNYEQYF TRBJ2-7 TRBV20-1
CAWSVRGGSYNSPLHF TRBJ1-6 TRBV30
CASSLRDTYTQYF TRBJ2-3 TRBV7-9
CASSKRLAGVGGGELFF TRBJ2-2 TRBV9
CASRKRQGKAGADVLTF TRBJ2-6 TRBV12-3/TRBV12-4
CASSLSSGRLDTGELLF TRBJ2-2 TRBV5-5
CASSQAGTGYYGYTF TRBJ1-2 TRBV14